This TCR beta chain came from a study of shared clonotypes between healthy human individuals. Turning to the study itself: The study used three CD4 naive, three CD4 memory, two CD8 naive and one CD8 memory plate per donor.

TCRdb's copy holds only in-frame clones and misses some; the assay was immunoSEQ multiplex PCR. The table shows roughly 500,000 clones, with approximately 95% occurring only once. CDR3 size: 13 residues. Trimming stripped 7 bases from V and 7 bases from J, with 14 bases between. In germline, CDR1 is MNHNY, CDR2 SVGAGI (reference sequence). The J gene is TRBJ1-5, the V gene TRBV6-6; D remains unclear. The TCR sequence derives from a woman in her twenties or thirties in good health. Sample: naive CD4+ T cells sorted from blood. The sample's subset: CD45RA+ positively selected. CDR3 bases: TGTGCCAGCACCCAAGAAGTGGGGCAGCCCCAGCATTTT. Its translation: CASTQEVGQPQHF.